This is a list of T cell receptor beta chains from one sample in a study of T cell responses to AZD1222 COVID-19 vaccine. Clones were read by immunoSEQ multiplex PCR, and TCRdb kept only the in-frame ones, dropping some. The table records approximately 26,000 clones, 89% of them present only once. Sample: peripheral blood, taken on day 0 of AZD1222 vaccination. The source is an adult in good health. Both conserved end residues are part of each CDR3. The order of the fields is CDR3 DNA, CDR3 protein, D gene, V gene, clone size, J gene, CDR3 length. The D gene is left open where the match is weak. Only part of the rows carry a size: once, few, many, or a class if the clone is expanded.

TGTGCCAGCAGCGCCCAGAGTAAGCCCTACGAGCAGTACTTC	CASSAQSKPYEQYF	-	TRBV9	-	TRBJ2-7	14
TGTGCCAGCAGCCCCCGACGTTATAATGAGCAGTTCTTC	CASSPRRYNEQFF	-	TRBV3-1/TRBV3-2	-	TRBJ2-1	13
TGTGCCAGCAGCTTGGGGTCAGTCTCTTACAATGAGCAGTTCTTC	CASSLGSVSYNEQFF	-	TRBV5-6	-	TRBJ2-1	15
TGTGCCAGCAGTCCCCGCGCAGGTTGGGGCACTGAAGCTTTCTTT	CASSPRAGWGTEAFF	-	TRBV28	-	TRBJ1-1	15
TGCGCCAGCAGCCACGAGAGGGCCCGAGATGAGCAGTTCTTC	CASSHERARDEQFF	-	TRBV4-1	few	TRBJ2-1	14
TGTGCCAGCAGCCAGGGGGTGGGGTCCCCTCGGTACGAGCAGTACTTC	CASSQGVGSPRYEQYF	TRBD1	TRBV7-8	-	TRBJ2-7	16
TGTGCCAGCAGTTTCAGACCCTGGGCGCAGTTCTTC	CASSFRPWAQFF	-	TRBV12-3/TRBV12-4	once	TRBJ2-1	12
TGTGCCAGCAGACCCCCGGGAGGGGACAATTCACCCCTCCACTTT	CASRPPGGDNSPLHF	-	TRBV28	-	TRBJ1-6	15
TGTGCCAGTAGTATGTACCAGAACACTGAAGCTTTCTTT	CASSMYQNTEAFF	-	TRBV19	-	TRBJ1-1	13
TGCGCCAGCAGCCAACCCCGGGACAGGAACAATGAGCAGTTCTTC	CASSQPRDRNNEQFF	TRBD1	TRBV4-1	once	TRBJ2-1	15
TGTGCCAGCAGTGAAAGGGGCGGGAGCTCCTACGAGCAGTACTTC	CASSERGGSSYEQYF	TRBD2	TRBV2	-	TRBJ2-7	15
TGTGCCAGCAGCCCCGGGAGCTGGTGCACTGAAGCTTTCTTT	CASSPGSWCTEAFF	-	TRBV3-1/TRBV3-2	once	TRBJ1-1	14
TGCGCCAGCAGCTTCGGGACAGTAAACACCGGGGAGCTGTTTTTT	CASSFGTVNTGELFF	TRBD1	TRBV5-1	-	TRBJ2-2	15
TGTGCCAGCAGTTTAGCGGGACTACAACCTGGCTACACCTTC	CASSLAGLQPGYTF	-	TRBV27	-	TRBJ1-2	14
TGTGCCAGCAGCGCGATTCGAGGGCTTCGAGAGACCCAGTACTTC	CASSAIRGLRETQYF	-	TRBV7-2	-	TRBJ2-5	15
TGTGCCAGCAGCTCTAGCCGGGCCCTCTATGGCTACACCTTC	CASSSSRALYGYTF	-	TRBV7-9	-	TRBJ1-2	14
TGCGCCAGCAACGTACTAGCGGGGGGTTACAATGAGCAGTTCTTC	CASNVLAGGYNEQFF	TRBD2	TRBV10-1	-	TRBJ2-1	15